One T cell receptor (beta chain) is described in this entry. These data originate in a study of shared T cell receptors in the human thymus. The CDR3 runs to 17 residues. Looked up from germline, CDR1 is SEHNR and CDR2 is FQNEAQ (reference sequence). V was clipped by 3 bases and J by 3 bases, with 21 bases between them. Using immunoSEQ multiplex PCR, the repertoire was profiled, and TCRdb retains in-frame clones only, with some absent. The table lists roughly 660,000 clones, roughly 90% of them singletons, with around 0.0099% in the top ten. These data were likewise used in another study, on human thymus T cells. That work contributes: Surgeons resected thymus tissue during corrective heart surgery.

This clonotype was sampled from a boy under two years old with a congenital heart defect. Source material: thymocytes. The chain joins TRBV7-9 to TRBJ2-7; tentative D call: TRBD1 (6 bases). The DNA for the CDR3 is TGTGCCAGCAGCTTGGCTTCGGTCGCAGGGGAAATCTACGAGCAGTACTTC. Translating it yields CASSLASVAGEIYEQYF.